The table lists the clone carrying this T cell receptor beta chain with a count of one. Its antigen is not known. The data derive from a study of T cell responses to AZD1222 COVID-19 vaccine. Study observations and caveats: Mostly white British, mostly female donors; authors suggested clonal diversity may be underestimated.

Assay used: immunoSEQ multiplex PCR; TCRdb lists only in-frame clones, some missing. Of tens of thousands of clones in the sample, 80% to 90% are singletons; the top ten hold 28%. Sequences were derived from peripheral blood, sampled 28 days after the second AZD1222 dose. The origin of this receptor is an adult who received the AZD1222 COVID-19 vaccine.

This chain's CDR3 is CASSLGIGTSGETQYF. Written as DNA, the CDR3 is TGTGCCAGCAGCTTAGGCATAGGTACTTCGGGTGAGACCCAGTACTTC. The chain joins TRBV7-7 to TRBJ2-5; D unresolved. V lost 1 base and J lost 5, with 17 bases in between. This CDR3 is built from 16 residues. Germline loops: CDR1 SSHAT, CDR2 FNYEAQ (reference sequence).